Below are 16 T cell receptor beta chains sequenced from a single sample in a study of T cell clonality in common variable immunodeficiency. Study-level findings and limits: Reportedly, TCR beta sequences from common variable immunodeficiency showed fewer deletions and N-nucleotide insertions.

Clones were read by immunoSEQ multiplex PCR, and TCRdb kept only the in-frame ones, dropping some. The sample is made up of roughly 13,000 clones, none counted only once. Antigen specificity for these receptors is unknown. The sample was peripheral blood mononuclear cells. The receptors shown here come from a human donor with common variable immunodeficiency.

Concerning this clone itself: The read comes to an end 3 residues before the CDR3 does, leaving the germline J gene to fill in the end. The V call is TRBV30, the J call TRBJ2-3, with D possibly being TRBD2 (7 bases). The CDR3 has 16 amino acids. Germline CDR1 reads GTSNPN; CDR2 reads SVGIG (reference sequence). The V and J ends lost 4 bases and 1 base respectively, with 18 bases between them. CDR3 residues: CAWTSGRGTGTDTQYF. The covered CDR3 bases are TGTGCCTGGACCTCGGGGAGGGGGACGGGCACAGATACG.

Regarding this clone: The observed sequence ends 3 residues before the CDR3 terminus, with the missing tail filled in from the germline J gene. The chain carries TRBV7-9 and TRBJ2-5; possibly TRBD1 or TRBD2 for D (5 bases each). Between the trimmed V and J ends, which lost 5 bases and 7 bases, there was a span of 14 bases. The CDR3 runs 13 residues. The germline gives CDR1 SEHNR, CDR2 FQNEAQ (reference sequence). The CDR3 bases that were read are TGTGCCAGCAGCATGTCGGCGAGGGGGACC. Translated, it gives CASSMSARGT. In full, the CDR3 is CASSMSARGTQYF.

This clone was counted a few times. The read terminates 3 residues ahead of where the CDR3 ends, so the germline J gene completes it. The rearrangement links TRBV20-1 to TRBJ1-2; possible D gene TRBD1, 6 bases. The CDR3 runs 14 residues. Trimming left V 5 bases short and J 1 base short, with 14 bases between. Germline CDR1 reads DFQATT; CDR2 reads SNEGSKA (reference sequence). The CDR3 reads CSAVPGALNYGYTF. Partial CDR3 DNA: TGCAGTGCTGTACCAGGGGCCCTTAACTATGGC.

Only a few counts were recorded for this clone. The read is 3 residues too short to cover the CDR3 end, so that end is filled in from the germline J gene. V and J are TRBV30 and TRBJ1-5; 7 bases align to TRBD1. Looked up from germline, CDR1 is GTSNPN and CDR2 is SVGIG (reference sequence). The CDR3 consists of 16 residues. After removal of 1 base from V and 1 base from J, the junction contained 7 bases not matched to a gene. CDR3 residues: CAWSGYRGLSNQPQHF. The sequenced part of the CDR3 DNA is TGTGCCTGGAGTGGATACAGGGGTTTGAGCAATCAGCCC. The variable domain in full, with the rest retrieved from reference TRBV30 and TRBJ1-5, is SQTIHQWPATLVQPVGSPLSLECTVEGTSNPNLYWYRQAAGRGLQLLFYSVGIGQISSEVPQNLSASRPQDRQFILSSKKLLLSDSGFYLCAWSGYRGLSNQPQHFGDGTRLSIL.

This clone ranks as medium-sized (0.01 to 0.1%). The DNA ends 3 residues before the CDR3 does, and the rest of the CDR3 is filled in from the germline J gene. The chain has TRBV6-1 and TRBJ2-2; possibly TRBD2 for D (6 bases). The CDR3 is 14 residues long. CDR1 and CDR2 (germline): MNHNS, SASEGT. With 1 base removed from V and 3 bases from J, the gap between germline ends came to 6 bases. This CDR3 is CASSEGGDTGELFF. The CDR3 DNA, read in part, is TGTGCCAGCAGTGAAGGGGGGGACACCGGGGAG.

Details on this clone: The missing CDR3 end, 3 residues past where the read stops, is filled in from the germline J gene. The V gene is TRBV19, the J gene TRBJ2-4; the match to TRBD1 covers 9 bases. CDR1 LNHDA and CDR2 SQIVND come from the germline V gene (reference sequence). V lost 7 bases to trimming and J lost 1 base; unmatched junction nucleotides: 5. The CDR3 is made up of 15 amino acids. The CDR3 is CASTRQGGAKNIQYF. The sequenced CDR3 bases are TGTGCCAGTACCAGACAGGGGGGGGCCAAAAACATT.

This clone was observed a handful of times. The missing CDR3 end, 3 residues past where the read stops, is filled in from the germline J gene. The V call is TRBV2, the J call TRBJ2-7; 14 nucleotides agree with TRBD2. Trimming cost V 6 bases and J 5 bases; bases outside gene matches: 3. From germline, CDR1 is SNHLY and CDR2 FYNNEI. The length of the CDR3 is 14 residues. CDR3 DNA, as far as it was read: TGTGCCAGCAGGGCGGGACTAGCGGGGGACGAG. Its translation: CASRAGLAGDE. The whole CDR3 region reads CASRAGLAGDEQYF.

This clone appeared a few times. The sequenced fragment ends 3 residues before the CDR3 boundary, so the rest is inferred from the germline J gene. V is TRBV7-6 and J is TRBJ2-6, with 8 bases identical to TRBD1. V lost 5 bases and J lost 2; bases outside the gene matches: 2. Germline V gene sequence: CDR1 SGHVS, CDR2 FNYEAQ. The CDR3 covers 15 residues. The CDR3 region is CASSTQGAGANVLTF. Incomplete CDR3 DNA: TGTGCCAGCAGCACACAGGGGGCTGGGGCCAACGTC.

This clone was counted a few times. The read stops 3 residues short of the end of the CDR3; the missing end is completed from the germline J gene. The chain has TRBV7-9 and TRBJ2-2, with D perhaps matching TRBD2 (5 bases). V shed 5 bases and J shed 6 bases, with 10 bases lying between them. The CDR3 loop spans 13 amino acids. Germline V lookup: CDR1 SEHNR, CDR2 FQNEAQ (reference sequence). This CDR3 reads CASSEGNAGELFF. CDR3 bases read: TGTGCCAGCAGCGAGGGTAATGCCGGGGAG.

Concerning this clone: Read coverage stops 3 residues before the CDR3 terminus; the germline J gene supplies the remainder. This chain joins TRBV18 and TRBJ1-5; TRBD1 aligns across 7 bases. Germline CDR1 KGHSH, CDR2 LQKENI. J lost 7 bases, V lost 1 base, and 13 bases had no gene match. The CDR3 length is 17 residues. The CDR3 here is CASSPRGLGGAGQPQHF. The CDR3 bases that were read are TGTGCCAGCTCACCACGGGGGTTAGGGGGCGCCGGGCAGCCC. Based on the CDR3 plus reference TRBV18 and TRBJ1-5, the full variable domain is NAGVMQNPRHLVRRRGQEARLRCSPMKGHSHVYWYRQLPEEGLKFMVYLQKENIIDESGMPKERFSAEFPKEGPSILRIQQVVRGDSAAYFCASSPRGLGGAGQPQHFGDGTRLSIL.

The table lists this clone with a few counts. Read coverage stops 3 residues before the CDR3 terminus; the germline J gene supplies the remainder. This rearrangement joins TRBV7-2 to TRBJ2-1, with 8 nucleotides matching TRBD2. CDR3 size: 15 residues. Germline V gene lookup returns CDR1 SGHTA and CDR2 FQGNSA. Losses at the gene ends were 2 bases for V and 6 bases for J; bases not matched to a gene: 6. This CDR3 reads CASSLWTSSGNEQFF. CDR3 DNA (partial): TGTGCCAGCAGCTTATGGACTAGCTCGGGCAATGAG.

Notes on this clone: Sequencing ends 3 residues short of the CDR3 end; the germline J gene provides the rest. The chain joins TRBV30 to TRBJ2-6; 7 bases agree with TRBD1. This CDR3 has 14 amino acids. V shed 6 bases, J shed 2 bases, and the junction held 4 bases outside the gene matches. Germline V gives CDR1 GTSNPN, CDR2 SVGIG (reference sequence). The part of the CDR3 DNA that was read is TGTGCCTGCGACAGGGATGCTGGGGCCAACGTC. As protein: CACDRDAGANV. The whole CDR3 protein is CACDRDAGANVLTF. Together with reference TRBV30 and TRBJ2-6, the CDR3 gives the full variable domain: SQTIHQWPATLVQPVGSPLSLECTVEGTSNPNLYWYRQAAGRGLQLLFYSVGIGQISSEVPQNLSASRPQDRQFILSSKKLLLSDSGFYLCACDRDAGANVLTFGAGSRLTVL.

This clone is judged medium-sized. The read ends 3 residues before the CDR3 terminus; that terminus is restored from the germline J gene. The genes are TRBV19 and TRBJ2-4; a weak D match, TRBD1 (6 bases). Germline V CDR1 and CDR2: LNHDA, SQIVND (reference sequence). V was shortened by 4 bases and J by 7 bases, with 14 bases between the two germline ends. CDR3 length: 14 residues. Incomplete CDR3 DNA: TGTGCCAGTAGTAGGGCAGGGGCTTGGAACATT. Encoded protein: CASSRAGAWNI. The CDR3 reads in full as CASSRAGAWNIQYF. The full variable domain, its missing parts supplied by reference TRBV19 and TRBJ2-4, is DGGITQSPKYLFRKEGQNVTLSCEQNLNHDAMYWYRQDPGQGLRLIYYSQIVNDFQKGDIAEGYSVSREKKESFPLTVTSAQKNPTAFYLCASSRAGAWNIQYFGAGTRLSVL.

This clone was counted only a few times. Coverage ceases 3 residues before the CDR3 finishes, and the germline J gene fills in the end. The V call is TRBV18, the J call TRBJ2-5; no clear D. The CDR3 has 14 amino acids. Germline CDR1 and CDR2: KGHSH and LQKENI. V was cut by 2 bases and J by 0 bases, with 7 bases left in between. The DNA read from the CDR3 is TGTGCCAGCTCACCAAGGGCAGACCAAGAGACC. Translated: CASSPRADQET. In full, the CDR3 reads CASSPRADQETQYF.

As to this clone: The junction does not match germline at one end; this may be a read error. The covered CDR3 bases are TGTGCCAGTAGTCCGGGGGGCCTCCGCACCGATACG. This encodes CASSPGGLRTDT. The complete CDR3 protein is CASSPGGLRTDTQYF. The chain has TRBV19 and TRBJ2-3, with TRBD2 as a possible D gene (7 bases). Sequencing ends 3 residues short of the CDR3 end; the germline J gene provides the rest. The CDR3 consists of 15 residues. Germline V gives CDR1 LNHDA, CDR2 SQIVND (reference sequence).

This clone was seen ten or more times. The covered CDR3 bases are TGCGCCAGCACTAGAGGAGGGGGCCGAGGTGAAAAA. Its protein is CASTRGGGRGEK. The complete CDR3 protein is CASTRGGGRGEKLFF. The chain is built from TRBV5-1 and TRBJ1-4; 7 positions match TRBD1. The CDR3 extends 3 residues past the end of the read, so its final part is completed from the germline J gene. CDR1 is SGHRS and CDR2 is YFSETQ in the germline V gene. V lost 6 bases to trimming and J lost 7 bases; unmatched junction nucleotides: 12. This CDR3 has 15 residues.